Shown below are 18 T cell receptor beta chains from a single sample sequenced in a study of T-cell memory formation after mild COVID-19. In TCRdb, the 5' RACE reads were re-called with MiXCR into one record per CDR3 protein. The sample holds fewer than 650,000 distinct CDR3 sequences, roughly 22% seen once. Sequenced sample: PBMCs or a T cell subset sorted from them (not recorded which). The receptors originated from an adult woman who had mild COVID-19 (a few samples of this study predate the infection). Cell type and time point are not known.

The chain uses TRBV20-1 and TRBJ2-1; 8 bases map to TRBD2. From germline, CDR1 is DFQATT and CDR2 SNEGSKA (reference sequence). The CDR3 has 15 residues. V lost 5 bases to trimming and J lost 2 bases; unmatched junction nucleotides: 8. CDR3 DNA sequence: TGCAGTGCTCCCACAGGGCGGGGGGCCTACAATGAGCAGTTCTTC. It encodes CSAPTGRGAYNEQFF.

The chain employs TRBV9 and TRBJ2-3; 8 bases agree with TRBD2. Germline V lookup: CDR1 SGDLS, CDR2 YYNGEE. The CDR3 extends over 13 amino acids. The junction had 2 bases not matched to a gene; V was cut back by 3 bases and J by 5 bases. CDR3 sequence reads: CASSAGGEDTQYF. The CDR3 DNA is TGTGCCAGCAGCGCCGGGGGGGAAGATACGCAGTATTTT.

The J gene is TRBJ2-1, the V gene TRBV5-1; 10 bases fit TRBD1. V was clipped by 4 bases and J by 8 bases; unmatched bases: 9. Germline values: CDR1 SGHRS, CDR2 YFSETQ. CDR3 length: 15 amino acids. The CDR3 bases are TGCGCCAGCAGCCCGGGACAGGGGATGGGTGATGAGCAGTTCTTC. This encodes CASSPGQGMGDEQFF.

The V gene is TRBV14, the J gene TRBJ2-7; weak D call: TRBD1 (5 bases). V gave up 3 bases and J gave up 0 bases, with 12 bases separating them. Looked up from germline, CDR1 is SGHDN and CDR2 is FVKESK. The length of the CDR3 is 15 residues. CDR3 in DNA: TGTGCCAGCAGCCAGACAGCCTCCTACTCCTACGAGCAGTACTTC. It is translated as CASSQTASYSYEQYF.

The V call is TRBV5-1, the J call TRBJ1-4; a possible D gene is TRBD1 (5 bases). The CDR3 length is 14 residues. Germline V lookup: CDR1 SGHRS, CDR2 YFSETQ. The V and J ends lost 3 bases and 5 bases respectively, with 11 bases between them. The CDR3 nucleotides are TGCGCCAGCAGCTCCCGGGACGGCAATGAAAAACTGTTTTTT. Protein: CASSSRDGNEKLFF.

This chain joins TRBV20-1 and TRBJ2-1; D is unclear. Trimming pared 3 bases from V and 7 bases from J, leaving 10 bases between. The CDR3 consists of 12 residues. Germline V gene sequence: CDR1 DFQATT, CDR2 SNEGSKA (reference sequence). The CDR3 nucleotides read TGCAGTGCTAGCGGACCCATGAATGAGCAGTTCTTC. Protein: CSASGPMNEQFF.

The rearrangement uses TRBV12-5 and TRBJ2-2; D gene unclear. This CDR3 spans 12 amino acids. From germline, CDR1 is LGHNT and CDR2 FRNRAP. V was cut by 1 base and J by 3 bases, with 0 bases left in between. CDR3 protein: CASGLDTGELFF. CDR3 nucleotides: TGTGCTAGTGGTTTGGACACCGGGGAGCTGTTTTTT.

This chain uses TRBV18 with TRBJ1-4, with TRBD1 as a possible D gene (6 bases). V was pared by 3 bases and J by 5 bases, with 13 bases between. Germline CDR1 reads KGHSH; CDR2 reads LQKENI. This CDR3 region has 15 residues. This CDR3 reads CASSPTTGLNEKLFF. The DNA of the CDR3 is TGTGCCAGCTCACCTACGACAGGTCTCAATGAAAAACTGTTTTTT.

In this sample, this clonotype turned up a few times. This chain uses TRBV19 with TRBJ1-1; no clear D. CDR3 size: 15 residues. V was trimmed by 5 bases and J by 1 base, leaving 14 bases between them. The germline gives CDR1 LNHDA, CDR2 SQIVND (reference sequence). The CDR3 DNA reads TGTGCCAGTAGTCCCTCGGAGGTGGGGAACACTGAAGCTTTCTTT. Protein product: CASSPSEVGNTEAFF. The complete variable domain, with remaining parts taken from reference TRBV19 and TRBJ1-1, reads DGGITQSPKYLFRKEGQNVTLSCEQNLNHDAMYWYRQDPGQGLRLIYYSQIVNDFQKGDIAEGYSVSREKKESFPLTVTSAQKNPTAFYLCASSPSEVGNTEAFFGQGTRLTVV.

This clonotype was seen only a few times. A much larger clone sits a single nucleotide away, making a read error possible. V usage is TRBV13 and J usage is TRBJ2-7; D call uncertain. Germline-derived CDR1 and CDR2 are PRHDT and FYEKMQ (reference sequence). Trimming cost V 4 bases and J 3 bases, with 4 bases left between them. This CDR3 is 11 amino acids long. This CDR3 reads CASSYIYEQYF. The CDR3 region has the DNA TGTGCCAGCAGCTACATCTACGAGCAGTACTTC.

Here the CDR3 DNA reads TGTGCCAGCAGGATCAACGCGCTTTCCTACGAGCAGTACTTC. Translating gives CASRINALSYEQYF. J is TRBJ2-7 and V is TRBV12-3 or TRBV12-4; D is unresolved. V lost 6 bases and J 1 base, leaving 13 bases between the germline ends. The CDR3 is 14 residues long.

This clonotype was recorded a few times. The chain employs TRBV5-6 and TRBJ2-1; 10 positions agree with TRBD2. The CDR3 is 16 residues long. The germline gives CDR1 SGHDT, CDR2 YYEEEE. Unmatched junction bases numbered 6, after V lost 0 bases and J lost 6 bases. The CDR3 sequence is CASSLEASGGLNEQFF. In nucleotides, the CDR3 is TGTGCCAGCAGCTTGGAGGCTAGCGGGGGTCTCAATGAGCAGTTCTTC.

The V and J genes are TRBV6-1 and TRBJ2-7; TRBD2 matches at 10 bases. This CDR3 contains 17 residues. V lost 6 bases to trimming and J lost 0 bases; unmatched junction nucleotides: 11. Germline V gene data show CDR1 as MNHNS and CDR2 as SASEGT. The chain's CDR3 is CASRDPGLAKSSYEQYF. The DNA of the CDR3 is TGTGCCAGCAGGGATCCGGGACTAGCGAAAAGCTCCTACGAGCAGTACTTC.

V and J are TRBV2 and TRBJ2-5; 10 bases fit TRBD1. CDR3 length equals 15 residues. After removal of 6 bases from V and 2 bases from J, the junction contained 6 bases not matched to a gene. Looked up from germline, CDR1 is SNHLY and CDR2 is FYNNEI. The CDR3 reads CASRNRDRGQETQYF. CDR3 bases: TGTGCCAGCAGAAACCGGGACAGGGGACAAGAGACCCAGTACTTC.

This clonotype was counted only a few times. V gene TRBV12-3 or TRBV12-4 combines with J gene TRBJ2-1; D call uncertain. V lost 6 bases and J 3 bases, leaving 12 bases between the germline ends. The CDR3 length is 14 residues. The CDR3 spells CASSKSTDYNEQFF. The CDR3 nucleotides read TGTGCCAGCAGCAAGTCAACAGACTACAATGAGCAGTTCTTC.

The gene calls are TRBV27 and TRBJ2-6, with unresolved D. CDR1 and CDR2 from the germline V gene are MNHEY and SMNVEV (reference sequence). Trimming pared 6 bases from V and 4 bases from J, leaving 13 bases between. CDR3 size: 15 residues. The CDR3 DNA reads TGTGCCAGCAGGGGATTAGGGATCGGGGCCAACGTCCTGACTTTC. The encoded protein is CASRGLGIGANVLTF. The full variable domain, its missing parts supplied by reference TRBV27 and TRBJ2-6, is EAQVTQNPRYLITVTGKKLTVTCSQNMNHEYMSWYRQDPGLGLRQIYYSMNVEVTDKGDVPEGYKVSRKEKRNFPLILESPSPNQTSLYFCASRGLGIGANVLTFGAGSRLTVL.

This clonotype occurred once. The rearrangement joins TRBV24-1 to TRBJ2-3; TRBD2 matches at 12 bases. CDR3 length: 19 amino acids. The germline V gene has CDR1 KGHDR and CDR2 SFDVKD. With 4 bases clipped from V and 3 bases from J, the junction kept 13 bases outside the gene matches. In nucleotides, the CDR3 is TGTGCCACCAGTGACCCTGGGGCTAGCGGGAGGGCCCGTACAGATACGCAGTATTTT. It specifies CATSDPGASGRARTDTQYF.

This rearrangement joins TRBV4-2 to TRBJ2-3; 14 bases line up with TRBD2. J lost 4 bases, V lost 3 bases, and 6 bases had no gene match. CDR1 and CDR2 from the germline V gene are LGHNA and YNFKEQ. The CDR3 spans 17 residues. CDR3 protein: CASSQDGTSGSSDTQYF. CDR3 nucleotide sequence: TGTGCCAGCAGCCAGGATGGGACTAGCGGGAGCTCAGATACGCAGTATTTT.